Given below is one T cell receptor (beta chain) in context. These data originate in a study of control samples from healthy donors and cancer patients. The data were produced by immunoSEQ multiplex PCR, yet TCRdb's version contains in-frame clones alone and is incomplete. The sample carries about 130,000 clones, around nine tenths recorded once. The sequenced sample was blood. This receptor was obtained from a man aged 18-30 years in good health.

The CDR3 spells CASSPGVQVADTQYF. For the CDR3, the DNA is TGTGCCAGCAGCCCGGGAGTGCAGGTCGCAGATACGCAGTATTTT. The chain links TRBV7-9 to TRBJ2-3; weak D call: TRBD2 (6 bases). Germline-derived CDR1 and CDR2 are SEHNR and FQNEAQ (reference sequence). The CDR3 totals 15 residues. The V and J ends lost 5 bases and 4 bases respectively, with 16 bases between them.